This T cell receptor beta chain was sequenced for a study of human T cells and chemical hapten exposure (dated by TCRdb to the early 2020s). The study in broad terms: For sensitization, 2% DPC in acetone was applied to a 2 cm by 2 cm area of upper inner arm skin. Throughout the study period of approximately 23 weeks, patients also received therapeutic DPC doses to the scalp every week. Patch tests used Finn chambers with 0.01% DPC on the upper back, scored after 6 days by International Contact Dermatitis Research Group standards. Most of the patients in the cohort were female, and the cohort covered alopecia areata with under or over 50% scalp involvement, alopecia totalis and alopecia universalis. Libraries were pooled for sequencing, and variation in per-sample TCR yields was attributed mainly to small differences in library volumes within the pool. In alopecia patients, the study followed how the peripheral blood TCR repertoire changed in vivo over primary and secondary sensitization to diphenylcyclopropenone (DPC), a hapten. Blood was sampled from patients pre-sensitization (week 0) and at 2, 6 and about 24 weeks after DPC sensitization. Twenty-nine alopecia patients gave blood for TCR sequencing at one to four time points (pre-sensitization, 2, 6 and 24 weeks). Results the study describes overall, beyond this receptor: No change with DPC sensitization was found in the number of TCRs above 1 in 1000 frequency, and no evidence of global repertoire structure alterations was found. The number of PT1 expanded TCRs positively correlated with patch test score, significant at thresholds 8, 16 and 32 but not 4. Expanded TCRs formed significantly more large CDR3 similarity clusters than pre-sensitization or healthy control sets, consistent with antigen-driven responses. After repeated subsampling, the strength of the expansion versus patch-test correlation and the threshold at which it became significant changed. Because all patients had alopecia, a presumed autoimmune disease, the immune response of the patients might differ from that of healthy individuals.

Taken with the paper, the label for time point translates to: patch test 3, about 24 weeks after DPC sensitization. In light of the paper, this sample's treatment or condition label describes: therapeutic diphenylcyclopropenone sensitization with weekly scalp DPC. Blood at each patch-test visit was drawn before the patch test was applied. To be eligible, patients had to be aged 18 to 70, diagnosed with alopecia and judged suitable for DPC therapy, while pregnant patients were excluded. Total RNA was isolated from unfractionated whole blood collected in Tempus Blood RNA tubes. This clonotype was found once. Its antigen target is currently unknown. No base qualities exist here, and no much larger clone lies one base off it. Receptor amplification or capture employed RACE. Sequencing was carried out with a NextSeq 500. During library preparation, unique molecular identifiers were attached to individual cDNA molecules so that TCRs could be counted quantitatively and reproducibly. Both TCR alpha and TCR beta chains were sequenced from each blood RNA sample. From the authors' description of their analysis: A median of around 100,000 TCRs per sample was observed, with a range of roughly 23,224 to 750,000. The Decombinator software suite was used to annotate V, J and CDR3 in the TCR reads. Every sample was subsampled to the same number of TCRs (28,000) for the PS versus PT1 abundance plots. Expanded TCRs were defined as absent before sensitization and observed at least eight times at the 2-week time point. Clones were called with MiXCR by TCRdb after fastp trimmed the public reads at Q25, and only in-frame beta chains were retained. Every entry covers one CDR3 protein and lists the most common genes and DNA from its rows. It is TCRdb's table, rather than the study itself, that gives the V and J calls and clone size. In all, the sample holds 110,000 or so distinct CDR3 sequences, and approximately 36% of those were seen once. The leading ten clones occupy about 2.9% of the sample.

The sequence derives from a man between 40 and 49 years old with alopecia areata. Some clones in this sample may be carry-over from other donors' samples. Here the sequenced sample was whole blood, taken in connection with sensitization to the hapten diphenylcyclopropenone (DPC).

The CDR3 reads as follows: CASSTRQGSTDTQYF. The DNA is TGTGCCAGCAGCACTAGACAGGGAAGCACAGATACGCAGTATTTT. The chain is made from TRBV7-6 and TRBJ2-3; 7 nucleotides in the junction match TRBD1. The germline V gene provides CDR1 SGHVS and CDR2 FNYEAQ. The CDR3 holds 15 amino acids from the cysteine to the phenylalanine. CDR3 DNA is the only sequence kept; it has 45 bases, read in frame from the first base. Germline trimming amounts to 5 bases on V and 0 bases on J, with 5 as the count of junction bases outside the gene matches.